This TCR beta chain was obtained from a study of CD8+CD57+ T cells in acquired aplastic anemia. Patients picked for sequencing had shown CD8+CD57+ cell expansion detected by flow cytometry. The template used for profiling TCR beta VDJ and CDR3 was genomic DNA. Each CDR3 protein gets one entry after TCRdb re-called the reads with MiXCR. The sample contains about 160,000 distinct CDR3 sequences, 47% of which appear only once. Many counts were recorded for this clonotype. The CDR3 length is 13 residues. V lost 3 bases and J lost 6, with 11 bases in between. Germline CDR1 MGHDK, CDR2 SYGVNS. The receptor's source is a human donor with aplastic anemia. Sequencing was carried out using sorted CD4+, CD8+, or CD8+CD57+ T cells (not recorded which) from PBMCs. This chain joins TRBV25-1 and TRBJ1-1, with D uncertain. The CDR3 DNA follows: TGTGCCAGCAGTGATCCCCGTAGCGCTGAAGCTTTCTTT. Translation gives CASSDPRSAEAFF.